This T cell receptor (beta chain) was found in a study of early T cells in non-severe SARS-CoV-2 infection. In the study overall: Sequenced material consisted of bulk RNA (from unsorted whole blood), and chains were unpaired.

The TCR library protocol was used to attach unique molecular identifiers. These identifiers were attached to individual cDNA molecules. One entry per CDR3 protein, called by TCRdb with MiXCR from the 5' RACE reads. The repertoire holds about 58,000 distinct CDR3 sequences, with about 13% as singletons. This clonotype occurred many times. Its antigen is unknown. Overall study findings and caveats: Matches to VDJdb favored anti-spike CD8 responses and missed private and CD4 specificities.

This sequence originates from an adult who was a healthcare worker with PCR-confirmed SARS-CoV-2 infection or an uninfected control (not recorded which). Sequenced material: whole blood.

CDR3 in DNA: TGTGCCAGTAGTATAATGTGGGGAGAGGGATCCCTGAGGCACAATGAGCAGTTCTTC. This gives the protein CASSIMWGEGSLRHNEQFF. The chain uses TRBV19 and TRBJ2-1; D may be TRBD2 (5 bases). With 2 bases removed from V and 5 bases from J, the gap between germline ends came to 25 bases. CDR3 length: 19 amino acids. Germline V gene data show CDR1 as LNHDA and CDR2 as SQIVND (reference sequence).